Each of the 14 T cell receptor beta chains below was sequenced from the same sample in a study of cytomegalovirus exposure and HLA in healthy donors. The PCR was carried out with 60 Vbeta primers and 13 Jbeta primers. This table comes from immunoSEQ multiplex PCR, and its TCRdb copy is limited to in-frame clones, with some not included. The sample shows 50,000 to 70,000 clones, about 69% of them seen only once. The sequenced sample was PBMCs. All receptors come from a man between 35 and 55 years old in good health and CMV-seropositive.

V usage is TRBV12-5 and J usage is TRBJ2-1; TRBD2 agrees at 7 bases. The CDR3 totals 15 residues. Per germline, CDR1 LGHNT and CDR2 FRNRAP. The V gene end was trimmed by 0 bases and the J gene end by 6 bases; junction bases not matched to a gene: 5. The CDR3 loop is CASGLVGRAANEQFF. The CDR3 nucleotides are TGTGCTAGTGGTTTGGTAGGGAGGGCCGCCAATGAGCAGTTCTTC.

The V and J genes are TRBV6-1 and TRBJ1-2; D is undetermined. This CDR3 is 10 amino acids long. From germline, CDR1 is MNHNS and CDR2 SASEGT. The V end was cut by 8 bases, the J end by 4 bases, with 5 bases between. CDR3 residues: CASVLYGYTF. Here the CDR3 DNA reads TGTGCCAGCGTACTCTATGGCTACACCTTC.

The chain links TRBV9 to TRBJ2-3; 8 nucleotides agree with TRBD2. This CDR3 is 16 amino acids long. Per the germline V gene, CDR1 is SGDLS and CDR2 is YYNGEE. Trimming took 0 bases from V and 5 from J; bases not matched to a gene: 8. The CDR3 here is CASSVAGGGLKDTQYF. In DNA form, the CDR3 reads TGTGCCAGCAGCGTAGCGGGGGGGGGCTTGAAAGATACGCAGTATTTT.

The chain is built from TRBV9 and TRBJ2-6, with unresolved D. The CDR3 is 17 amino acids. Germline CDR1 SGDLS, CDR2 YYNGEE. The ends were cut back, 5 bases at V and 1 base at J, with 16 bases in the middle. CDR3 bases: TGTGCCAGCAGAACGCGGAACCGACGTTCTGGGGCCAACGTCCTGACTTTC. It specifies CASRTRNRRSGANVLTF.

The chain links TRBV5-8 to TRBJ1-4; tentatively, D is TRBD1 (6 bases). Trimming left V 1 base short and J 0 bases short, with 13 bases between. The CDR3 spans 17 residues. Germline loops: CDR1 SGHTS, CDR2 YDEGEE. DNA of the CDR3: TGTGCCAGCAGCTTGAGGTCAGGGGCAACAACTAATGAAAAACTGTTTTTT. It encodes CASSLRSGATTNEKLFF.

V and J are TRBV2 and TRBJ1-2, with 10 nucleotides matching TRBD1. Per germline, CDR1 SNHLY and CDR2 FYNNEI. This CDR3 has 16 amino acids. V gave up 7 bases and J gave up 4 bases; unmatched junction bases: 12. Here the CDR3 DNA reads TGTGCCAGCATGGCGGAAGGGACAGGGGCTAGCTATGGCTACACCTTC. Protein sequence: CASMAEGTGASYGYTF.

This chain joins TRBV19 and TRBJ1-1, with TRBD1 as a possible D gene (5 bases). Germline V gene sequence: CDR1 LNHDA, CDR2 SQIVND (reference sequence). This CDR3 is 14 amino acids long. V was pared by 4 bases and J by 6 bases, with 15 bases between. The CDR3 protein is CASSSRDGTPEAFF. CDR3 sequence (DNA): TGTGCCAGTAGTAGCAGGGATGGAACCCCTGAAGCTTTCTTT.

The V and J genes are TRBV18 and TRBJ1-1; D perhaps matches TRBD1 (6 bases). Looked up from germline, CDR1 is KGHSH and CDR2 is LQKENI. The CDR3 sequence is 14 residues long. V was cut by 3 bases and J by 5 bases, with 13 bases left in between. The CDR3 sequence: CASSPEQGRTEAFF. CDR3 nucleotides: TGTGCCAGCTCACCTGAACAGGGACGAACTGAAGCTTTCTTT.

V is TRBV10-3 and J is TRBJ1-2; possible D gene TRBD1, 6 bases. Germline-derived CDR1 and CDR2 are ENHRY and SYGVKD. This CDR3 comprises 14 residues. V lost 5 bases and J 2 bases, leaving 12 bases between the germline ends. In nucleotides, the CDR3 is TGTGCCATCAGTCCTGAGACAGGCAACTATGGCTACACCTTC. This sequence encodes CAISPETGNYGYTF.

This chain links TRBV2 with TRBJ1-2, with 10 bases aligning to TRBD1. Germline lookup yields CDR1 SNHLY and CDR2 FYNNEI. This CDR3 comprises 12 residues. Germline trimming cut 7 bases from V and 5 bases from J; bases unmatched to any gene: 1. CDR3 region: CASMGQGYGYTF. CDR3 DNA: TGTGCCAGCATGGGACAGGGGTATGGCTACACCTTC.

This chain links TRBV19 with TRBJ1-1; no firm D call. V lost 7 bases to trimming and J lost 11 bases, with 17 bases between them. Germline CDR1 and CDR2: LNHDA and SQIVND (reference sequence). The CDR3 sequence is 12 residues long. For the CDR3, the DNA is TGTGCCAGTACCCCAAGCTCCACCCGGGCTTTCTTT. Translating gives CASTPSSTRAFF.

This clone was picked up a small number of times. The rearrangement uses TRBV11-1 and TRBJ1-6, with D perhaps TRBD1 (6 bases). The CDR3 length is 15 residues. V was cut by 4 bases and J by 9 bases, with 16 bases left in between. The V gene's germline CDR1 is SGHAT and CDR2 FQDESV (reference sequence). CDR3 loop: CASSSTTGSGSPLHF. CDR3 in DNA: TGTGCCAGCAGCTCCACGACAGGCTCGGGTTCACCCCTCCACTTT.

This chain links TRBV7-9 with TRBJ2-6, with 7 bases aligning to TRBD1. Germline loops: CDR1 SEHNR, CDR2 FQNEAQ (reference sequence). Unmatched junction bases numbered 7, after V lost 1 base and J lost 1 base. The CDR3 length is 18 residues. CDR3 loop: CASSLGQGKSSGANVLTF. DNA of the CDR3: TGTGCCAGCAGCTTAGGACAGGGCAAATCTTCTGGGGCCAACGTCCTGACTTTC.

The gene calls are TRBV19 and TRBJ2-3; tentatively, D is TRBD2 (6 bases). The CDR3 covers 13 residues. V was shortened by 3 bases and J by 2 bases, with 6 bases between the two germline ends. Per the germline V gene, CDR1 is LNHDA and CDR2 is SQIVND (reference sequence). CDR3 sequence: CASSMDYTDTQYF. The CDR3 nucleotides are TGTGCCAGTAGTATGGACTACACAGATACGCAGTATTTT.